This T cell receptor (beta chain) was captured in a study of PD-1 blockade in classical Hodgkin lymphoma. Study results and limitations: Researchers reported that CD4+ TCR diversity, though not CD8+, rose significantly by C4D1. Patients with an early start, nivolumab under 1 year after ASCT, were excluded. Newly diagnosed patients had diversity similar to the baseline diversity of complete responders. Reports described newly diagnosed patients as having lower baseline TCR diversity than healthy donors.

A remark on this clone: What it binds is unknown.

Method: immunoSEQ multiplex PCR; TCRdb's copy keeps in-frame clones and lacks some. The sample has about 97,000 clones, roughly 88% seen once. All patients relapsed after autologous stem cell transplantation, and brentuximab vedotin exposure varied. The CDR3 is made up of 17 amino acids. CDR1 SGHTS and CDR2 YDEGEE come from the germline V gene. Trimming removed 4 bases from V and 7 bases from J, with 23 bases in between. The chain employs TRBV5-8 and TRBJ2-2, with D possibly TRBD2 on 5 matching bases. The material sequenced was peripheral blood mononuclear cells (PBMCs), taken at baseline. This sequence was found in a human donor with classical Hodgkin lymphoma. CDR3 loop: CASSPVWSGSWDGELFF. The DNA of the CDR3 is TGTGCCAGCAGCCCGGTGTGGAGTGGGAGCTGGGACGGGGAGCTGTTTTTT. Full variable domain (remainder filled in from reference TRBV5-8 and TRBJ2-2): EAGVTQSPTHLIKTRGQQATLRCSPISGHTSVYWYQQALGLGLQFLLWYDEGEERNRGNFPPRFSGRQFPNYSSELNVNALELEDSALYLCASSPVWSGSWDGELFFGEGSRLTVL.